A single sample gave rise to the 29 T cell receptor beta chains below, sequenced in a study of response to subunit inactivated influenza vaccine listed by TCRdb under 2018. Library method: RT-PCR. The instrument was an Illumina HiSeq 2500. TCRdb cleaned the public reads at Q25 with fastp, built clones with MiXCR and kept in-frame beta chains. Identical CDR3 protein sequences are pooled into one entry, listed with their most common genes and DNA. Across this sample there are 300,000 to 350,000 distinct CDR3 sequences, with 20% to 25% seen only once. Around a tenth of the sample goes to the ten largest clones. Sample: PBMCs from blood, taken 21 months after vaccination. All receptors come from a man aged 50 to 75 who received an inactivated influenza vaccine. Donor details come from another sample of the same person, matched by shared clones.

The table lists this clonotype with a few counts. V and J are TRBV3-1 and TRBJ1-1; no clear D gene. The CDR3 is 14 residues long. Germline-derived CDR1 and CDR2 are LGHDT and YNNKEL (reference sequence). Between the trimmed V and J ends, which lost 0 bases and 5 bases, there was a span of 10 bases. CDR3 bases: TGTGCCAGCAGCCAAGATCCGCCCCTGACTGAAGCTTTCTTT. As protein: CASSQDPPLTEAFF.

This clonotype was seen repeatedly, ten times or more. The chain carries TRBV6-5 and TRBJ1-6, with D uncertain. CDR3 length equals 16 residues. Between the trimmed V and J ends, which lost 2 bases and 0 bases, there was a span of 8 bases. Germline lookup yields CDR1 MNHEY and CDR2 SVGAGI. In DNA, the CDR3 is TGTGCCAGCAGTTACGACAAGAGCTCCTATAATTCACCCCTCCACTTT. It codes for CASSYDKSSYNSPLHF.

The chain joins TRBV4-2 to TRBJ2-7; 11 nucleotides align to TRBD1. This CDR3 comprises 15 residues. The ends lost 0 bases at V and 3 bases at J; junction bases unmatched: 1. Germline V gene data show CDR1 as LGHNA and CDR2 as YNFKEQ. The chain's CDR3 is CASSQDGTGGYEQYF. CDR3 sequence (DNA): TGTGCCAGCAGCCAAGATGGGACAGGGGGCTACGAGCAGTACTTC.

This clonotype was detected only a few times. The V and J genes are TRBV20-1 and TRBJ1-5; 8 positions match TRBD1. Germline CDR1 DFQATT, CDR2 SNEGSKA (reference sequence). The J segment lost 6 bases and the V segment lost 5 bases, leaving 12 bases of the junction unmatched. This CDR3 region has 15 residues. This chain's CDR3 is CSARDGTGGRQPQHF. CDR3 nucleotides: TGCAGTGCTCGCGACGGGACAGGCGGGCGTCAGCCCCAGCATTTT.

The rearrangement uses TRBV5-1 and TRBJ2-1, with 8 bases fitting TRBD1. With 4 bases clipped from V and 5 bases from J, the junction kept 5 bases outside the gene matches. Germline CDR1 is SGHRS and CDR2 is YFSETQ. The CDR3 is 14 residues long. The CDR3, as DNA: TGCGCCAGCAGCAGGACAGGGCGCGACAATGAGCAGTTCTTC. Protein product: CASSRTGRDNEQFF. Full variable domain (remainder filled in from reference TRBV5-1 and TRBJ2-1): KAGVTQTPRYLIKTRGQQVTLSCSPISGHRSVSWYQQTPGQGLQFLFEYFSETQRNKGNFPGRFSGRQFSNSRSEMNVSTLELGDSALYLCASSRTGRDNEQFFGPGTRLTVL.

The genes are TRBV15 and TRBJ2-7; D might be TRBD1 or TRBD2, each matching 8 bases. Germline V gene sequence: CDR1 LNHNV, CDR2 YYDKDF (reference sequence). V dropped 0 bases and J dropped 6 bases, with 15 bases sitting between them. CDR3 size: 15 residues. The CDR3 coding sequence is TGTGCCACCAGCAGAGATAGCGGGACAGGTGGCGAGCAGTACTTC. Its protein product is CATSRDSGTGGEQYF.

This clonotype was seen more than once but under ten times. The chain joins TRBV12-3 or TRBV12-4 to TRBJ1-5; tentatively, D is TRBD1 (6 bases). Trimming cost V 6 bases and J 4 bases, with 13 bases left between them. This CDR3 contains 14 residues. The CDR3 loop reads CASSSAQGNQPQHF. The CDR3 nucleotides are TGTGCCAGCAGCTCCGCTCAGGGGAATCAGCCCCAGCATTTT.

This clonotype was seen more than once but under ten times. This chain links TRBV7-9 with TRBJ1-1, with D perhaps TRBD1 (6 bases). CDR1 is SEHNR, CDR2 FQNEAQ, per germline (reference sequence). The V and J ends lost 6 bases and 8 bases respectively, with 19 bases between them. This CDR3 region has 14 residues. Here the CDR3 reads CASSHRWGGGEAFF. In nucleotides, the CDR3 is TGTGCCAGCAGTCATAGATGGGGGGGCGGGGAAGCTTTCTTT. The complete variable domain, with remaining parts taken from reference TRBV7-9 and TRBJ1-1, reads DTGVSQNPRHKITKRGQNVTFRCDPISEHNRLYWYRQTLGQGPEFLTYFQNEAQLEKSRLLSDRFSAERPKGSFSTLEIQRTEQGDSAMYLCASSHRWGGGEAFFGQGTRLTVV.

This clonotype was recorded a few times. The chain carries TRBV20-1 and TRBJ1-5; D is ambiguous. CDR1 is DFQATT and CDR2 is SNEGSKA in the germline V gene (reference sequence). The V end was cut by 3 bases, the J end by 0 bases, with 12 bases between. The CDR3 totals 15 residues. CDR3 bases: TGCAGTGCTAGGGCCGCGGAAGATAGCAATCAGCCCCAGCATTTT. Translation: CSARAAEDSNQPQHF.

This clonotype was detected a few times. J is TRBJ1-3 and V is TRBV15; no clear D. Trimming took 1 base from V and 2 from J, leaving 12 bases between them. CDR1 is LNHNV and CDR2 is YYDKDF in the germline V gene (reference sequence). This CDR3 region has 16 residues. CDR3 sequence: CATSRVPQGPGNTIYF. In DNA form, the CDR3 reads TGTGCCACCAGCAGAGTTCCCCAAGGGCCTGGAAACACCATATATTTT.

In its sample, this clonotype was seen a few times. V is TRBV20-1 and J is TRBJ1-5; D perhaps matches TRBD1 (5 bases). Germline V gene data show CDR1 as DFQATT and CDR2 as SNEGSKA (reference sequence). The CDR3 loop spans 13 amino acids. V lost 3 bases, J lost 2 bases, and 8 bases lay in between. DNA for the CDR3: TGCAGTGCTAGTGGGGCGGGCAATCAGCCCCAGCATTTT. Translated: CSASGAGNQPQHF.

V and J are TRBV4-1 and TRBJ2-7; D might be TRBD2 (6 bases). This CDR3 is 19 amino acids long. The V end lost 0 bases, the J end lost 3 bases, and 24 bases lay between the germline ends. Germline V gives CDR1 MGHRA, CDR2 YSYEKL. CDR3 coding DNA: TGCGCCAGCAGCCAAGACTGGAGGGCCCTAAGGACCTCCAGCTACGAGCAGTACTTC. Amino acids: CASSQDWRALRTSSYEQYF.

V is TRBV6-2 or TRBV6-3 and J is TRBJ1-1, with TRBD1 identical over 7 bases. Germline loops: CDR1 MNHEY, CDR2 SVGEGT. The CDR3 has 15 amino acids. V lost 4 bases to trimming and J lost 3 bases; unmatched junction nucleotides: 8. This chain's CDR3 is CASSSHRGVYTEAFF. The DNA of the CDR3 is TGTGCCAGCAGTTCTCACAGGGGCGTTTACACTGAAGCTTTCTTT.

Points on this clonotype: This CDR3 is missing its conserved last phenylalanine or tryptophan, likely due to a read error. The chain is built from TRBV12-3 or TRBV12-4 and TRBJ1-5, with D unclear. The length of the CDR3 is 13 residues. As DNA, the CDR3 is TGTGCCAGCACCTCCAATAGCAATCAACCCCAGCATTCT. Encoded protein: CASTSNSNQPQHS.

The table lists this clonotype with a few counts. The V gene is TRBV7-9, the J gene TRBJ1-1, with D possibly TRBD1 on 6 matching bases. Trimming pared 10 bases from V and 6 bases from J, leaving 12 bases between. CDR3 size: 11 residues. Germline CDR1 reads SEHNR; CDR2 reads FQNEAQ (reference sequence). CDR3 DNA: TGTGCCATCAAGAGGGGGGCTGAAGCTTTCTTT. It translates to CAIKRGAEAFF.

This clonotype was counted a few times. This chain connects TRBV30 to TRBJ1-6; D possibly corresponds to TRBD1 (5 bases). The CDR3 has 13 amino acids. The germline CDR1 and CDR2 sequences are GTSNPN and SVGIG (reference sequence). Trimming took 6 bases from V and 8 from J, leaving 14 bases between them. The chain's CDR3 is CACLHLGDSPLHF. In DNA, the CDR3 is TGTGCCTGTCTTCACCTGGGGGATTCACCCCTCCACTTT.

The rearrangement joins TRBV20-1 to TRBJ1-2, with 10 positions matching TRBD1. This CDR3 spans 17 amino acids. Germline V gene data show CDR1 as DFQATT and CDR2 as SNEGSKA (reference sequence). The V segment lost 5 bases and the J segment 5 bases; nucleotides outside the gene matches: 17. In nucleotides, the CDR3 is TGCAGTGCTTCGGGTGTTCCCGGGACAGGGGAAGGGTATGGCTACACCTTC. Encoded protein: CSASGVPGTGEGYGYTF.

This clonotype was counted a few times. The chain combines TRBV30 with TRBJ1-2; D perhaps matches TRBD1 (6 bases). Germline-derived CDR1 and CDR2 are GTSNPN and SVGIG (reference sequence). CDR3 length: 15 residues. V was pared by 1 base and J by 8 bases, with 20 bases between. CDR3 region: CAWSGARGTGFGYTF. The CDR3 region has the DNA TGTGCCTGGAGTGGGGCTCGAGGTACAGGGTTCGGCTACACCTTC.

The CDR3 region is CASSAGRSETETQYF. CDR3 nucleotides: TGTGCCAGCAGCGCCGGTAGGTCTGAGACGGAGACCCAGTACTTC. This chain joins TRBV11-2 and TRBJ2-5, with D unclear. The V gene's germline CDR1 is SGHAT and CDR2 FQNNGV. The CDR3 is 15 residues long. V dropped 5 bases and J dropped 5 bases, with 18 bases sitting between them.

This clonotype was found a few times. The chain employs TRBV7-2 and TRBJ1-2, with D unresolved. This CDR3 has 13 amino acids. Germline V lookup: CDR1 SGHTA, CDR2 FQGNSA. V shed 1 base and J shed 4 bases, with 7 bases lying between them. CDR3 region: CASSLDTRYGYTF. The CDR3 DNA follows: TGTGCCAGCAGCTTAGACACCCGCTATGGCTACACCTTC.

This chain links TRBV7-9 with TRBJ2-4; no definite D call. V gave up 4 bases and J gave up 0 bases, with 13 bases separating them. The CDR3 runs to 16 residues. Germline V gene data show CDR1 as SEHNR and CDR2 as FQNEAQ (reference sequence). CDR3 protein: CASSSGPESAKNIQYF. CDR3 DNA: TGTGCCAGCAGCTCCGGTCCTGAGTCAGCCAAAAACATTCAGTACTTC.

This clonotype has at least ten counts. The CDR3 region is CASSLGQGLSGNTIYF. As DNA, the CDR3 is TGTGCCAGCAGTTTAGGACAGGGTCTATCAGGAAACACCATATATTTT. This rearrangement joins TRBV28 to TRBJ1-3, with TRBD1 identical over 8 bases. The germline V gene encodes CDR1 MDHEN and CDR2 SYDVKM. CDR3 length equals 16 residues. V trimming: 2 bases; J trimming: 4 bases; junction bases outside the gene matches: 7.

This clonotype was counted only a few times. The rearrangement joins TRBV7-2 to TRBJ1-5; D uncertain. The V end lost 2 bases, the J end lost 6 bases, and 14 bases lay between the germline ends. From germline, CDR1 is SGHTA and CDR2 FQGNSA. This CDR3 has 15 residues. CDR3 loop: CASSLYSGLSQPQHF. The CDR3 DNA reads TGTGCCAGCAGCTTATATTCAGGTTTAAGTCAGCCCCAGCATTTT.

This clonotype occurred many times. CDR3 coding DNA: TGTGCCAGCAGTTCAACGGATAATAGCAATCAGCCCCAGCATTTT. Its protein is CASSSTDNSNQPQHF. V usage is TRBV12-3 or TRBV12-4 and J usage is TRBJ1-5; D gene uncertain. Trimming shortened V by 4 bases and J by 0 bases, and 10 bases separated the two germline ends. CDR3 length equals 15 residues.

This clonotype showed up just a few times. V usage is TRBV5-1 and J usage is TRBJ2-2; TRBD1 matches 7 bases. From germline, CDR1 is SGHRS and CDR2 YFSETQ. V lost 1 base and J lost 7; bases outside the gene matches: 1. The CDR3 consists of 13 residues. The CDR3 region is CASSLRDSGELFF. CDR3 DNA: TGCGCCAGCAGCTTGAGGGACAGCGGGGAGCTGTTTTTT.

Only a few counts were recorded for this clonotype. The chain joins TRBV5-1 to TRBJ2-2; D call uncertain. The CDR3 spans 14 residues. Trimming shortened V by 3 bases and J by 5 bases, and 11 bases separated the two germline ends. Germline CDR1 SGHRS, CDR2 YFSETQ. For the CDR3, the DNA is TGCGCCAGCAGCTCTCCGGACGGTACCGGGGAGCTGTTTTTT. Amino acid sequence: CASSSPDGTGELFF.

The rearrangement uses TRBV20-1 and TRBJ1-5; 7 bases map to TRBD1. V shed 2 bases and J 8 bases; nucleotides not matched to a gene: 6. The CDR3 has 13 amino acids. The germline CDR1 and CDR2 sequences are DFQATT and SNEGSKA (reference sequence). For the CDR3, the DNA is TGCAGTGCTAGACTGGGACAGAATAAGCCCCAGCATTTT. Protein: CSARLGQNKPQHF.

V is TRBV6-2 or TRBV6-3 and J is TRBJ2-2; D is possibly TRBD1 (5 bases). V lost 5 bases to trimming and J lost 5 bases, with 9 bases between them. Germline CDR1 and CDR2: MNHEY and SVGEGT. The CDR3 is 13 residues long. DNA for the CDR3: TGTGCCAGCAGTACGACAGCTACCGGGGAGCTGTTTTTT. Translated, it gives CASSTTATGELFF.

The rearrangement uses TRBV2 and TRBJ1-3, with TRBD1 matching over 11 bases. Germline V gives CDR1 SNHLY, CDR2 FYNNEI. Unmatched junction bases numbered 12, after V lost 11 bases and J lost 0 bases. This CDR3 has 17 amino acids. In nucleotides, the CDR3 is TGTGCCTGCCGGGACAGGGGGTTACTCAGCTCTGGAAACACCATATATTTT. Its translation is CACRDRGLLSSGNTIYF.